The present T cell receptor beta chain was sequenced within a study of shared clonotypes between healthy human individuals. Study outcomes and limitations: Naive subsets typically showed greater estimated richness than memory subsets.

This table comes from immunoSEQ multiplex PCR, and its TCRdb copy is limited to in-frame clones, with some not included. The table has 2.3 million or so clones, 85% to 95% seen once; the top ten hold 0.39%. As concerns this clone: Its antigen is unknown.

The sequenced material came from naive CD4+ T cells from PBMCs. Subset specified: CD45RA+ positively selected. This TCR derives from a man aged 18 to 29 in good health. Some clones in this sample may be carry-over from other donors' samples.

This chain's CDR3 is CASSPYPGQGRANTGELFF. DNA for the CDR3: TGCGCCAGCAGCCCTTACCCGGGACAGGGTAGGGCCAACACCGGGGAGCTGTTTTTT. The gene calls are TRBV5-1 and TRBJ2-2; 9 bases line up with TRBD1. The CDR3 has 19 residues. J was trimmed by 2 bases and V by 4 bases; bases with no gene match: 15. The V gene's germline CDR1 is SGHRS and CDR2 YFSETQ.